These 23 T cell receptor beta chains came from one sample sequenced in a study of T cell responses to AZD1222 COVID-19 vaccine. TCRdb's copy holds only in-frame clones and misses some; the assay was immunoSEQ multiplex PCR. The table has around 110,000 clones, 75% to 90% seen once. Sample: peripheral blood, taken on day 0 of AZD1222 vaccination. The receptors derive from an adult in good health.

The DNA of the CDR3 is TGTGCCATCAGTGAGTCGGTTAGCCCCGGGGAGCTGTTTTTT. This gives the protein CAISESVSPGELFF. This rearrangement joins TRBV10-3 to TRBJ2-2; no firm D call. The CDR3 has 14 residues. Germline V gene sequence: CDR1 ENHRY, CDR2 SYGVKD. V was shortened by 0 bases and J by 6 bases, with 8 bases between the two germline ends.

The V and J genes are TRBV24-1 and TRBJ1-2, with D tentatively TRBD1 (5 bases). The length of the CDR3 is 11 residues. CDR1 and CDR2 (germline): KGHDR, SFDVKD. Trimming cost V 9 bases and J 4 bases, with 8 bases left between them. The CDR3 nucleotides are TGTGCCACCCTTGGGGCCTATGGCTACACCTTC. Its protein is CATLGAYGYTF.

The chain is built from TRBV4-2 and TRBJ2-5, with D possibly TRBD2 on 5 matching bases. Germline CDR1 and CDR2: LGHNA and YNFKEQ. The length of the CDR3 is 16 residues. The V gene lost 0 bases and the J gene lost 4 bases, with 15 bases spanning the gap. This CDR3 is CASSQERGRASETQYF. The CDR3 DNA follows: TGTGCCAGCAGCCAAGAACGGGGTAGAGCCTCAGAGACCCAGTACTTC.

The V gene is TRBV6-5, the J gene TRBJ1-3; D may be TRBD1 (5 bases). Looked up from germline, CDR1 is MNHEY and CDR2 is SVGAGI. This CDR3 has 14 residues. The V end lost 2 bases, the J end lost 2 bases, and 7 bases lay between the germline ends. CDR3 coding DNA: TGTGCCAGCAGTTACAGAGGGGCTGGAAACACCATATATTTT. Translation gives CASSYRGAGNTIYF.

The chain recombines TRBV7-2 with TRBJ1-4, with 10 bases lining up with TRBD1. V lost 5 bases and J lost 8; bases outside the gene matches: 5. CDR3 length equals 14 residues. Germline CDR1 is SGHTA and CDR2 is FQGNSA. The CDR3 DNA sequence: TGTGCCAGCAGCGTGGGACAGGGGCACGAAAAACTGTTTTTT. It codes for CASSVGQGHEKLFF.

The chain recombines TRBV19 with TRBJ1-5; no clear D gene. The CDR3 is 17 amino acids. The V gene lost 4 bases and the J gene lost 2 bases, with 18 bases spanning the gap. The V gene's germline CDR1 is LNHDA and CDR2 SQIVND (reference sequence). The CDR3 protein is CASSRQVRTDGNQPQHF. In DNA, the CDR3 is TGTGCCAGTAGTAGGCAGGTAAGGACCGATGGCAATCAGCCCCAGCATTTT.

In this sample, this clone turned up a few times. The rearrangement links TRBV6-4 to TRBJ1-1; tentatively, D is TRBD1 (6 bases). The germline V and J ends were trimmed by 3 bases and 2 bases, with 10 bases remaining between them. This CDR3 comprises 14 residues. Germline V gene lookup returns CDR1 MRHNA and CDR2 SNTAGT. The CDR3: CASSETGINTEAFF. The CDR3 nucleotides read TGTGCCAGCAGTGAAACAGGGATTAACACTGAAGCTTTCTTT.

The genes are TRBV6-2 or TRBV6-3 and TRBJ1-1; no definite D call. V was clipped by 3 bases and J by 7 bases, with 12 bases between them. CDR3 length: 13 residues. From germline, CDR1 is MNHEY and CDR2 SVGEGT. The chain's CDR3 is CASSYGQASEAFF. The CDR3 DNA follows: TGTGCCAGCAGTTATGGGCAGGCGAGTGAAGCTTTCTTT.

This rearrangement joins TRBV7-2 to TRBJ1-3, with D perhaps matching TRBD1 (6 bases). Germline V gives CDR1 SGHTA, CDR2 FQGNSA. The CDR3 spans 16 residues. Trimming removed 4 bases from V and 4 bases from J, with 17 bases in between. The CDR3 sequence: CASSSTQGSTGNTIYF. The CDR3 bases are TGTGCCAGCAGCTCGACTCAGGGGTCGACAGGAAACACCATATATTTT.

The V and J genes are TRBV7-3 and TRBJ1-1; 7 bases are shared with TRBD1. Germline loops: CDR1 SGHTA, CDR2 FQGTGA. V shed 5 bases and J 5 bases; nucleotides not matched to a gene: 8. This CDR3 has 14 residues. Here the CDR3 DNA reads TGTGCCAGCAGCCTTACAACAGGGGCGACTGAAGCTTTCTTT. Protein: CASSLTTGATEAFF. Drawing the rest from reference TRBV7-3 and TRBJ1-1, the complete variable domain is GAGVSQTPSNKVTEKGKYVELRCDPISGHTALYWYRQSLGQGPEFLIYFQGTGAADDSGLPNDRFFAVRPEGSVSTLKIQRTERGDSAVYLCASSLTTGATEAFFGQGTRLTVV.

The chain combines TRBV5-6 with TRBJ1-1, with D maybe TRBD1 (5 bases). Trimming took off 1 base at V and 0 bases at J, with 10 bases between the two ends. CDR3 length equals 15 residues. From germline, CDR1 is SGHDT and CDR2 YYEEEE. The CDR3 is CASSLWGLMNTEAFF. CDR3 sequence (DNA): TGTGCCAGCAGCTTGTGGGGACTTATGAACACTGAAGCTTTCTTT.

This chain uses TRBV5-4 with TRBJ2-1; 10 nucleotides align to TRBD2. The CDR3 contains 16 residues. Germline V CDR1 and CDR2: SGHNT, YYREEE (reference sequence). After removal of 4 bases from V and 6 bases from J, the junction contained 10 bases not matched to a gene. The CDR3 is CASSAVLAGGGNEQFF. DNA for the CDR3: TGTGCCAGCAGCGCCGTTTTAGCGGGAGGTGGCAATGAGCAGTTCTTC.

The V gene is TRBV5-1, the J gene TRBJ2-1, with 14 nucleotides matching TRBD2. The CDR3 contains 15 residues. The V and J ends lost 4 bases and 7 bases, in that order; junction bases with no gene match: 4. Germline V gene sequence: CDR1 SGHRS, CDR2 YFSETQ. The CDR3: CASSQGLAGVNEQFF. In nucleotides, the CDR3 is TGCGCCAGCAGCCAGGGACTAGCGGGAGTAAATGAGCAGTTCTTC.

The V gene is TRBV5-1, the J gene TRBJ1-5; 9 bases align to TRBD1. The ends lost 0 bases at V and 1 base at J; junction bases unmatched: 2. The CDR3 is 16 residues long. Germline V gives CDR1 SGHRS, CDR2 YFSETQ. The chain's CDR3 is CASSLGDRESNQPQHF. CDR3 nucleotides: TGCGCCAGCAGCTTGGGGGACAGGGAAAGCAATCAGCCCCAGCATTTT.

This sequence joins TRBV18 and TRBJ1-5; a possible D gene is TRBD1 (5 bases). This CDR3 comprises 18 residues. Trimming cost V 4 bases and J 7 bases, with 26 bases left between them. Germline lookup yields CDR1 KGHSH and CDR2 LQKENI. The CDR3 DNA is TGTGCCAGCTCACTAAAGGGAGGGCAGGGAAGGATCCAACAGCCCCAGCATTTT. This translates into CASSLKGGQGRIQQPQHF.

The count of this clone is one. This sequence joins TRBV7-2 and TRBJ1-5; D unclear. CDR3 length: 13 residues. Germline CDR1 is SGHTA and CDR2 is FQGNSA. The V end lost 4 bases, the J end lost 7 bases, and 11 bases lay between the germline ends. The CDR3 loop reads CASSYTVKQPQHF. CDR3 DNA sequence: TGTGCCAGCAGCTACACAGTGAAGCAGCCCCAGCATTTT.

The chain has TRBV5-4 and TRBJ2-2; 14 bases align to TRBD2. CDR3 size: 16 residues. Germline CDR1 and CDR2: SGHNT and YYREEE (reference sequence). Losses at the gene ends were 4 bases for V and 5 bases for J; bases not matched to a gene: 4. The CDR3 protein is CASSPGLAGVTGELFF. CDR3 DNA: TGTGCCAGCAGCCCGGGACTAGCGGGAGTAACCGGGGAGCTGTTTTTT.

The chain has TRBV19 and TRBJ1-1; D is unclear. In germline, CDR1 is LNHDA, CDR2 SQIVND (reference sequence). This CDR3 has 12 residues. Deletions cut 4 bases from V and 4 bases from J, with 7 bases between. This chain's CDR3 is CASSNVGTEAFF. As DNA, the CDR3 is TGTGCCAGTAGTAATGTGGGCACTGAAGCTTTCTTT.

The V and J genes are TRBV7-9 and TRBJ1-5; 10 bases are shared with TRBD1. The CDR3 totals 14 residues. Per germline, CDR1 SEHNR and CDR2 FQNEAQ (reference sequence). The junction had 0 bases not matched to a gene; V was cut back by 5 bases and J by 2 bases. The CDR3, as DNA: TGTGCCAGCAGCGGACAGGGGGGCAATCAGCCCCAGCATTTT. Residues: CASSGQGGNQPQHF.

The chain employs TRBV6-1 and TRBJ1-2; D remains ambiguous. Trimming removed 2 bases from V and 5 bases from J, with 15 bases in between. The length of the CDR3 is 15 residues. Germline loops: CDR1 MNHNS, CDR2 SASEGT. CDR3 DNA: TGTGCCAGCAGTGAATCGAGCGGGTTAGGGTATGGCTACACCTTC. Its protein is CASSESSGLGYGYTF.

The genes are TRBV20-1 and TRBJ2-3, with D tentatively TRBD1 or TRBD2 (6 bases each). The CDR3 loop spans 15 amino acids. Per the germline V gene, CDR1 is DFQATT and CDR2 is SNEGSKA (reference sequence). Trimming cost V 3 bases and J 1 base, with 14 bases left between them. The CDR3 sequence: CSASFRGVGTDTQYF. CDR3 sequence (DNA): TGCAGTGCTAGTTTTAGGGGGGTCGGCACAGATACGCAGTATTTT.

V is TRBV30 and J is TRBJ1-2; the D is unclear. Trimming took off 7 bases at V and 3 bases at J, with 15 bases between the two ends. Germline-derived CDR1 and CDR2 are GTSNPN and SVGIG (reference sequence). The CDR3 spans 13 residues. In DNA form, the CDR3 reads TGTGCCTACCCCGGAGAAGCGGACTATGGCTACACCTTC. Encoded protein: CAYPGEADYGYTF. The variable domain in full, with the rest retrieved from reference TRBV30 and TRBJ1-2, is SQTIHQWPATLVQPVGSPLSLECTVEGTSNPNLYWYRQAAGRGLQLLFYSVGIGQISSEVPQNLSASRPQDRQFILSSKKLLLSDSGFYLCAYPGEADYGYTFGSGTRLTVV.

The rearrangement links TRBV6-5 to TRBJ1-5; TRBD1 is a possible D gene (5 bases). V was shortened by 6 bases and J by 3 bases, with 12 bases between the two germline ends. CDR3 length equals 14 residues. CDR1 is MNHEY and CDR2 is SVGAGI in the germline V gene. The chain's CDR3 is CASRDYRYNQPQHF. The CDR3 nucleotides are TGTGCCAGCAGAGATTACAGGTACAATCAGCCCCAGCATTTT.